These 9 T cell receptor beta chains were sequenced from one sample in a study of T cells in localized non-small cell lung cancer. Repertoires were generated with immunoSEQ multiplex PCR, while TCRdb's copy carries only in-frame clones and drops some. There are 3,000 or so clones in the sample; 29% occur only once, and 9.6% lies in the top ten. Material: lung tumor tissue, obtained before any cancer treatment. The receptors shown here come from a man aged 35 to 70 with stage I lung adenocarcinoma.

The chain has TRBV10-1 and TRBJ2-7; D is unclear. V dropped 0 bases and J dropped 6 bases, with 12 bases sitting between them. The CDR3 consists of 14 residues. In germline, CDR1 is WNHNN, CDR2 SYGVQD (reference sequence). The CDR3 DNA reads as TGCGCCAGCAGTGAGTCGAGGCTAGGTGGCGAGCAGTACTTC. Protein: CASSESRLGGEQYF.

V and J are TRBV14 and TRBJ1-1; tentatively, D is TRBD1 (5 bases). The germline V gene encodes CDR1 SGHDN and CDR2 FVKESK. This CDR3 comprises 12 residues. V was clipped by 6 bases and J by 5 bases, with 10 bases between them. The CDR3 DNA sequence: TGTGCCAGCAGGGGGGAGAGGACTGAAGCTTTCTTT. Translated, it gives CASRGERTEAFF. Supplemented by reference TRBV14 and TRBJ1-1, the full variable domain reads EAGVTQFPSHSVIEKGQTVTLRCDPISGHDNLYWYRRVMGKEIKFLLHFVKESKQDESGMPNNRFLAERTGGTYSTLKVQPAELEDSGVYFCASRGERTEAFFGQGTRLTVV.

The rearrangement joins TRBV9 to TRBJ2-3, with D unresolved. Germline loops: CDR1 SGDLS, CDR2 YYNGEE. CDR3 length: 12 residues. Trimming removed 6 bases from V and 5 bases from J, with 10 bases in between. The CDR3: CASTQIGDTQYF. The CDR3 DNA is TGTGCCAGCACCCAGATAGGAGATACGCAGTATTTT.

This clone has just a few counts. A read error may produce the germline difference seen at one junction end. Some base could not be read or is ambiguous, and its residue is marked X. This sequence joins TRBV29-1 and TRBJ1-3, with 7 bases fitting TRBD1. Germline-derived CDR1 and CDR2 are SQVTM and ANQGSEA. The length of the CDR3 is 14 residues. CDR3 nucleotide sequence: TGCARCGTTGAATGGGGACAGTCCGGAAACACCATATATTTT. Translating it yields CXVEWGQSGNTIYF.

The J gene is TRBJ1-2, the V gene TRBV6-7; D might be TRBD1 (5 bases). TRBV6-7 carries the ORF label, with uncertain function. The V end lost 4 bases, the J end lost 8 bases, and 8 bases lay between the germline ends. This CDR3 is built from 11 residues. The CDR3 here is CASSSGSGYTF. In DNA, the CDR3 is TGTGCCAGCAGTTCAGGGTCCGGCTACACCTTC.

The chain is built from TRBV25-1 and TRBJ2-5, with 12 bases identical to TRBD2. From germline, CDR1 is MGHDK and CDR2 SYGVNS. CDR3 length: 15 residues. V gave up 8 bases and J gave up 6 bases; unmatched junction bases: 10. This CDR3 is CASLPSTSGGKTQYF. As DNA, the CDR3 is TGTGCCAGCCTTCCCTCGACTAGCGGGGGAAAGACCCAGTACTTC.

This clone was found a few times. The chain has TRBV6-8 and TRBJ1-2; 8 bases are shared with TRBD1. Looked up from germline, CDR1 is MNHGY and CDR2 is SAAAGT. The CDR3 sequence is 16 residues long. The trim removed 0 bases at V and 7 bases at J, leaving 10 bases unmatched. The CDR3 region is CASSYSRAQGAVGYTF. CDR3 in DNA: TGTGCCAGCAGTTACTCGAGAGCCCAGGGGGCGGTTGGCTACACCTTC.

This CDR3 is CASSPYRGGNSPLHF. Written as DNA, the CDR3 is TGTGCCAGCAGTCCATACAGGGGAGGGAATTCACCCCTCCACTTT. The J gene is TRBJ1-6, the V gene TRBV28; 7 bases match TRBD1. Germline V lookup: CDR1 MDHEN, CDR2 SYDVKM. This CDR3 is 15 amino acids long. J gave up 7 bases and V 5 bases, and 8 bases lay outside the gene matches.

V is TRBV2 and J is TRBJ2-1, with D unresolved. Trimming took 1 base from V and 1 from J, leaving 8 bases between them. CDR3 length: 15 amino acids. Germline CDR1 reads SNHLY; CDR2 reads FYNNEI. The chain's CDR3 is CASSEENPSYNEQFF. The CDR3 DNA follows: TGTGCCAGCAGTGAAGAGAACCCGTCCTACAATGAGCAGTTCTTC.